The rows below give T cell receptor beta chains drawn from one sample of a study of blood T cells in healthy people across ages. Each CDR3 protein gets one entry after TCRdb re-called the 5' RACE reads with MiXCR. The repertoire holds around 700,000 distinct CDR3 sequences, with just under 25% as singletons. These same data were also listed under a study on T cells of mothers and their children.

The sample taken for sequencing was blood. The receptors shown here come from a boy between 10 and 17 years old in good health. Both conserved end residues are trimmed from each CDR3. Rows may omit the clone size; those that give it use once, few, many or a size class.

TRBV9,-,TRBJ2-1,ASSVGGSVNNEQF
TRBV9,few,TRBJ2-1,ASSVAGTGLQSYNEQF
TRBV28,few,TRBJ2-3,ASSTVAADTQY
TRBV29-1,-,TRBJ2-7,SVEVPGAYEQY
TRBV20-1,few,TRBJ2-3,SARDMTSGTDTQY
TRBV4-2,few,TRBJ2-1,ASSPLATSGGANEQF
TRBV28,-,TRBJ2-7,ASSWTSGLYEQY
TRBV6-5,few,TRBJ1-1,ASSYSTQVNTEAF
TRBV5-1,few,TRBJ2-4,ASSLDVGGTGNIQY
TRBV29-1,few,TRBJ2-5,SVYPDSQETQY
TRBV5-1,-,TRBJ2-5,ASSLPPTGQETQY
TRBV19,-,TRBJ2-1,ASSIGLANNDEQF
TRBV7-9,few,TRBJ1-1,ASSGRQGGTEAF
TRBV7-2,-,TRBJ2-5,ASSSPQQTQETQY